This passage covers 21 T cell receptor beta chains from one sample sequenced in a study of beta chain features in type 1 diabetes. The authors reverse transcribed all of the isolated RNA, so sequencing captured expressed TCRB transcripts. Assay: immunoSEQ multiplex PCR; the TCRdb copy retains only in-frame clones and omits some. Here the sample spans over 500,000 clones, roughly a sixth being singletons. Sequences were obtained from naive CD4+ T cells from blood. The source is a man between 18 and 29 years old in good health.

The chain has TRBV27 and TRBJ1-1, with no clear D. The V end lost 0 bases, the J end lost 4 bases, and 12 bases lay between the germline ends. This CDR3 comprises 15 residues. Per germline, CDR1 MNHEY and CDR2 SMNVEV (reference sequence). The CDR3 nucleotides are TGTGCCAGCAGTTTATCGCGGATAAGAGGCACTGAAGCTTTCTTT. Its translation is CASSLSRIRGTEAFF.

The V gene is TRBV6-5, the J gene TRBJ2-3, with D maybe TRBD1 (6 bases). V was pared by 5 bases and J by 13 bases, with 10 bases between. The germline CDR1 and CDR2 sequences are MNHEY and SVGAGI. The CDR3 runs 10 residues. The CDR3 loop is CASSEEGEYF. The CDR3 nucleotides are TGTGCCAGCAGTGAAGAGGGGGAGTATTTT.

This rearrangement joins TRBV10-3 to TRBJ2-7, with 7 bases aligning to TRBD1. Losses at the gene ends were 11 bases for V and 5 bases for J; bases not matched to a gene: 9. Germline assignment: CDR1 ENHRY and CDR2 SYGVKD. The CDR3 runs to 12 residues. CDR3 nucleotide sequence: TGTGCCGCGACAGGGAACGAAGACGAGCAGTACTTC. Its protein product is CAATGNEDEQYF.

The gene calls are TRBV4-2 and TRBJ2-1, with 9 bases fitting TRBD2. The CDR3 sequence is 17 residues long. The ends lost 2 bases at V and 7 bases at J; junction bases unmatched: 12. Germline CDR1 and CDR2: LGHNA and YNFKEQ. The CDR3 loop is CASSQPSGTTLRNEQFF. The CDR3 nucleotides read TGTGCCAGCAGCCAACCTAGCGGGACTACCCTTCGTAATGAGCAGTTCTTC.

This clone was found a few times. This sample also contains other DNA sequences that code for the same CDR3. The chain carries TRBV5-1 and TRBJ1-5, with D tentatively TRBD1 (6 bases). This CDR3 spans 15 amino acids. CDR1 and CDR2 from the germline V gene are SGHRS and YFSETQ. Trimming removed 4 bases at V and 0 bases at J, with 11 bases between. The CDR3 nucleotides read TGCGCCAGCAGCCCAGGACAGAGTAGCAATCAGCCCCAGCATTTT. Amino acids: CASSPGQSSNQPQHF.

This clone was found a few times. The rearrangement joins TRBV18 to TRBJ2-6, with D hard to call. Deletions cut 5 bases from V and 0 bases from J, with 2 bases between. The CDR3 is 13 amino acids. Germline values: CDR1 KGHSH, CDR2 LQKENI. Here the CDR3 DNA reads TGTGCCAGCTCAGCCTCTGGGGCCAACGTCCTGACTTTC. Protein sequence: CASSASGANVLTF. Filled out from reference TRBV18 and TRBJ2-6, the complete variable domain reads NAGVMQNPRHLVRRRGQEARLRCSPMKGHSHVYWYRQLPEEGLKFMVYLQKENIIDESGMPKERFSAEFPKEGPSILRIQQVVRGDSAAYFCASSASGANVLTFGAGSRLTVL.

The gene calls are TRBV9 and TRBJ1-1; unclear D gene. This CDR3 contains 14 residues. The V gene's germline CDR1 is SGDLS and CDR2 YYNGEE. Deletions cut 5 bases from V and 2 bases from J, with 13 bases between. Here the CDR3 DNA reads TGTGCCAGCAGTGTTATCAGAGATAACACTGAAGCTTTCTTT. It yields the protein CASSVIRDNTEAFF.

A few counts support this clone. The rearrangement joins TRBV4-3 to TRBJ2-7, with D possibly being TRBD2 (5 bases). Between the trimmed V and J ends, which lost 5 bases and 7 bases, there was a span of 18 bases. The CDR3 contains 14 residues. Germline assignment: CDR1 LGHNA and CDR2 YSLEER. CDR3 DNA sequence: TGCGCCAGCAGCGGTCATGGCCAACCGGGAGAGCAGTACTTC. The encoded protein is CASSGHGQPGEQYF.

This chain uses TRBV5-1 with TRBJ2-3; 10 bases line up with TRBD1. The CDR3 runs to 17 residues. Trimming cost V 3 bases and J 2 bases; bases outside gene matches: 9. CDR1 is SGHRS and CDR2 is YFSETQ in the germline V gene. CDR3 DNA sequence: TGCGCCAGCAGCTGGGACAGGGGCCCCTACTACACAGATACGCAGTATTTT. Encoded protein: CASSWDRGPYYTDTQYF.

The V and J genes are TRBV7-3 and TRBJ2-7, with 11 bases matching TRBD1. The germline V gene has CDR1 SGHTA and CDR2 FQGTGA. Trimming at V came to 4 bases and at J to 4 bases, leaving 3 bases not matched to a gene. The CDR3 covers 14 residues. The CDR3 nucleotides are TGTGCCAGCAGCTCCGGACAGGGGGCATACGAGCAGTACTTC. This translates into CASSSGQGAYEQYF. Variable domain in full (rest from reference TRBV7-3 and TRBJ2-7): GAGVSQTPSNKVTEKGKYVELRCDPISGHTALYWYRQSLGQGPEFLIYFQGTGAADDSGLPNDRFFAVRPEGSVSTLKIQRTERGDSAVYLCASSSGQGAYEQYFGPGTRLTVT.

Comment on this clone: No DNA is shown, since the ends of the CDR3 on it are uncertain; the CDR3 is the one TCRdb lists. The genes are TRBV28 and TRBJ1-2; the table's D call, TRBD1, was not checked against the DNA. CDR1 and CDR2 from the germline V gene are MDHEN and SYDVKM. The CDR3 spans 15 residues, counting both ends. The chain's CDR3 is CASSFGPGINYGYTF.

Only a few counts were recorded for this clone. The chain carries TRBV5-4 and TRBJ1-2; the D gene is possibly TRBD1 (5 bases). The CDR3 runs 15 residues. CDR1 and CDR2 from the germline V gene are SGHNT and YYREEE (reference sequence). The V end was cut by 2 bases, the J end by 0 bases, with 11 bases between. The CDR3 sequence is CASSFIDRPNYGYTF. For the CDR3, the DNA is TGTGCCAGCAGCTTCATCGACAGACCTAACTATGGCTACACCTTC. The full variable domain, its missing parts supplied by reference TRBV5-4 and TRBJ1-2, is ETGVTQSPTHLIKTRGQQVTLRCSSQSGHNTVSWYQQALGQGPQFIFQYYREEENGRGNFPPRFSGLQFPNYSSELNVNALELDDSALYLCASSFIDRPNYGYTFGSGTRLTVV.

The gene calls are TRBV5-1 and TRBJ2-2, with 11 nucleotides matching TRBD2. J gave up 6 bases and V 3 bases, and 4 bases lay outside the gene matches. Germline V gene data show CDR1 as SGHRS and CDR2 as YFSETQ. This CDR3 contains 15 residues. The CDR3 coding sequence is TGCGCCAGCAGCTCTACTAGCGGGAGCTCCGGGGAGCTGTTTTTT. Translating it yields CASSSTSGSSGELFF.

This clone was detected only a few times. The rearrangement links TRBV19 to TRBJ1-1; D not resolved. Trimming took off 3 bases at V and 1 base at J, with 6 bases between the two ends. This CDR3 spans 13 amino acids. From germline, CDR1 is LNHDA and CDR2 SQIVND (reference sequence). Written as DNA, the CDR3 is TGTGCCAGTAGTATTACAACGAACACTGAAGCTTTCTTT. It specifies CASSITTNTEAFF.

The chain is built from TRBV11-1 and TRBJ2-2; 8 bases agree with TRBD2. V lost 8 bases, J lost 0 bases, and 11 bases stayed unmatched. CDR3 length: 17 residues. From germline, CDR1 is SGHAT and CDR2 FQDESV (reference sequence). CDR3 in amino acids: CASAGTRKQANTGELFF. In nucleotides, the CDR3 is TGTGCCAGCGCCGGGACTAGGAAGCAGGCGAACACCGGGGAGCTGTTTTTT. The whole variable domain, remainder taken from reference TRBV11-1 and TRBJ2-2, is EAEVAQSPRYKITEKSQAVAFWCDPISGHATLYWYRQILGQGPELLVQFQDESVVDDSQLPKDRFSAERLKGVDSTLKIQPAELGDSAMYLCASAGTRKQANTGELFFGEGSRLTVL.

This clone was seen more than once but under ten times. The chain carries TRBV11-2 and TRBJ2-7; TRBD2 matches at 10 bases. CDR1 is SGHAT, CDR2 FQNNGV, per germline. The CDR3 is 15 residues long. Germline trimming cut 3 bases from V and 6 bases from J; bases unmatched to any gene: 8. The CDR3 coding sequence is TGTGCCAGCAGCTTCACCCTAGCGGGAGATGCCGAGCAGTACTTC. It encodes CASSFTLAGDAEQYF.

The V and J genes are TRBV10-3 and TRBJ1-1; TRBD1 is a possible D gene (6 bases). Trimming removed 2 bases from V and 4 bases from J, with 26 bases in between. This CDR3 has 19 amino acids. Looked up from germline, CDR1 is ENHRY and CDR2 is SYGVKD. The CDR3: CAISEPQLQGPGRGTEAFF. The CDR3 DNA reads TGTGCCATCAGTGAGCCTCAATTACAGGGACCAGGACGTGGCACTGAAGCTTTCTTT.

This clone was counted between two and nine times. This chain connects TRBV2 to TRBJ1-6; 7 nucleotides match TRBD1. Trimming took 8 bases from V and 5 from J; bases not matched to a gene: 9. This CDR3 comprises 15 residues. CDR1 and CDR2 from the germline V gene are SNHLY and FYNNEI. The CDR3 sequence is CASARETGNNSPLHF. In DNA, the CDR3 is TGTGCCAGCGCACGCGAGACAGGGAATAATTCACCCCTCCACTTT.

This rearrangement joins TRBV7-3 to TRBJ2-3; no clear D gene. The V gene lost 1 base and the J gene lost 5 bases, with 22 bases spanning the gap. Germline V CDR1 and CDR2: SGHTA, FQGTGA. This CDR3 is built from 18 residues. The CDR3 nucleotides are TGTGCCAGCAGCTTAAGAGTTGGCTCCCTTCTGCAAAGAGATACGCAGTATTTT. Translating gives CASSLRVGSLLQRDTQYF.

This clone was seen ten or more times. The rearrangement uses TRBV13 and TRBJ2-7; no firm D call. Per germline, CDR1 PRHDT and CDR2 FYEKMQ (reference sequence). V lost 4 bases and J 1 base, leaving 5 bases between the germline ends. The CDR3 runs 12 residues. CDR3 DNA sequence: TGTGCCAGCAGCTCCTCATCCTACGAGCAGTACTTC. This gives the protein CASSSSSYEQYF.

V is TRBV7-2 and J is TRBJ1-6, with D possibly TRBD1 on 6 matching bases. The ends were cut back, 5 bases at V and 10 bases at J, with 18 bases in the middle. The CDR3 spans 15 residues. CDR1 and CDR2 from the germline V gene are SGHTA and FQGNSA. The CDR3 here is CASSPTHGGLSPLHF. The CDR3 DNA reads TGTGCCAGCAGCCCAACTCACGGGGGGCTATCACCCCTCCACTTT.